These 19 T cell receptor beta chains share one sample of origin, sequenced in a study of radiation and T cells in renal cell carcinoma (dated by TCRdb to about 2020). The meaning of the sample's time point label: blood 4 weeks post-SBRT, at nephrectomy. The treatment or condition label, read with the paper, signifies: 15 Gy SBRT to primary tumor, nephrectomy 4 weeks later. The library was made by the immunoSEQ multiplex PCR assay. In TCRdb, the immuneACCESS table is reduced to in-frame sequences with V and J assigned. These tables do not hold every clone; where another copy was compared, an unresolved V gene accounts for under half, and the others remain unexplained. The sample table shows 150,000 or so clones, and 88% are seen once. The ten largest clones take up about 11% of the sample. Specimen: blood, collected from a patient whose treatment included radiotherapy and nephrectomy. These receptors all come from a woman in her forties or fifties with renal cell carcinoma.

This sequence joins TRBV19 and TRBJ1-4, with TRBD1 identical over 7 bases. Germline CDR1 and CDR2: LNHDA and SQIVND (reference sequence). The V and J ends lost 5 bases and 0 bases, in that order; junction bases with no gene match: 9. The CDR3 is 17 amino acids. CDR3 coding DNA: TGTGCCAGTAGTTTCACAGGGGAATCACCAACTAATGAAAAACTGTTTTTT. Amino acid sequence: CASSFTGESPTNEKLFF.

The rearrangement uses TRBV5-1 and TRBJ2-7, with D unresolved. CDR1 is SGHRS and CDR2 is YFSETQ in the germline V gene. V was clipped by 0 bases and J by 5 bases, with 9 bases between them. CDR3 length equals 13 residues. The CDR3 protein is CASSLGISDEQYF. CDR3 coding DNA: TGCGCCAGCAGCTTGGGAATCTCTGACGAGCAGTACTTC.

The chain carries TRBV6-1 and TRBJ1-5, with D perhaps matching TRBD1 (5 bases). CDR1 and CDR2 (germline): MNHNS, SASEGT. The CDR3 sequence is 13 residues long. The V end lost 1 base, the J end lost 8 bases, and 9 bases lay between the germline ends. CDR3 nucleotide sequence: TGTGCCAGCAGTGAAGTCCGGGGGGAGCCCCAGCATTTT. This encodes CASSEVRGEPQHF.

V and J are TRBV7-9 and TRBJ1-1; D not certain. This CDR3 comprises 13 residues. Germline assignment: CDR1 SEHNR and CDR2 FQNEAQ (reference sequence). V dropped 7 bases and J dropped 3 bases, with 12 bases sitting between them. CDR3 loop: CASTSSLDTEAFF. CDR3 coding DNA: TGTGCCAGCACCTCTTCATTGGACACTGAAGCTTTCTTT.

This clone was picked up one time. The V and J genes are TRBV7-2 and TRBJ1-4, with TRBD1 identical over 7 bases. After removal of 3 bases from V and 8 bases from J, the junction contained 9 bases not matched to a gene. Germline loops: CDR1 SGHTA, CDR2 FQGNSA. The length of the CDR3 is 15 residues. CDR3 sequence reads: CASSLGVGGSEKLFF. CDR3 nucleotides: TGTGCCAGCAGCTTGGGGGTAGGGGGCAGCGAAAAACTGTTTTTT.

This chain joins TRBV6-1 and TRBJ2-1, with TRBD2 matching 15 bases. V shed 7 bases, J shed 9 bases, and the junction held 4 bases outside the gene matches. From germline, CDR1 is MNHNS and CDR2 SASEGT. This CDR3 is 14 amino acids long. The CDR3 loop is CASMGLAGGREQFF. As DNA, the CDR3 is TGTGCCAGCATGGGACTAGCGGGGGGTCGTGAGCAGTTCTTC.

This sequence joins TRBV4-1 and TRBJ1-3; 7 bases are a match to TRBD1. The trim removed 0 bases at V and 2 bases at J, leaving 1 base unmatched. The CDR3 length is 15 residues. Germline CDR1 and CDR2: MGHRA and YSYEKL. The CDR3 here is CASSQEGTAGNTIYF. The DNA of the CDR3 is TGCGCCAGCAGCCAAGAAGGGACAGCTGGAAACACCATATATTTT.

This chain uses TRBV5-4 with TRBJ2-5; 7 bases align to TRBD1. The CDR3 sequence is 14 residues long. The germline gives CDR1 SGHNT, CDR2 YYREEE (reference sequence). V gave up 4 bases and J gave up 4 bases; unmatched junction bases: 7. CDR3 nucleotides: TGTGCCAGCAGCCCTACAGGGGTTGCAGAGACCCAGTACTTC. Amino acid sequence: CASSPTGVAETQYF.

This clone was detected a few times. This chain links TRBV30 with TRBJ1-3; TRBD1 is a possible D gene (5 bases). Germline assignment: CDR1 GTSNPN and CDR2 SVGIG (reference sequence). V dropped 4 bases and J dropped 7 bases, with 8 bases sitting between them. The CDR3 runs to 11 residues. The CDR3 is CAWKWGNTIYF. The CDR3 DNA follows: TGTGCCTGGAAATGGGGGAACACCATATATTTT.

CDR3 protein: CASSVGQGASEKLFF. Here the CDR3 DNA reads TGTGCCAGCAGCGTGGGACAGGGGGCAAGTGAAAAACTGTTTTTT. J is TRBJ1-4 and V is TRBV9; 12 bases line up with TRBD1. The V segment lost 2 bases and the J segment 7 bases; nucleotides outside the gene matches: 3. The CDR3 totals 15 residues. Germline V lookup: CDR1 SGDLS, CDR2 YYNGEE. The entire variable domain, with the rest obtained from reference TRBV9 and TRBJ1-4, is as follows: DSGVTQTPKHLITATGQRVTLRCSPRSGDLSVYWYQQSLDQGLQFLIQYYNGEERAKGNILERFSAQQFPDLHSELNLSSLELGDSALYFCASSVGQGASEKLFFGSGTQLSVL.

CDR3 bases: TGTGCCAGTAGTGTTCTCGGAACCTATGGCTACACCTTC. Translating it yields CASSVLGTYGYTF. The J gene is TRBJ1-2, the V gene TRBV19, with unresolved D. Per germline, CDR1 LNHDA and CDR2 SQIVND (reference sequence). V dropped 5 bases and J dropped 4 bases, with 11 bases sitting between them. CDR3 length equals 13 residues.

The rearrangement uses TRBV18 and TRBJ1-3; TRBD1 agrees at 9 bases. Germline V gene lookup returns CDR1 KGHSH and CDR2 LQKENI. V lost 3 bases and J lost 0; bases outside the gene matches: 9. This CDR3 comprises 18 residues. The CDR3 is CASSPTGTGPSSGNTIYF. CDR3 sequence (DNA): TGTGCCAGCTCACCGACCGGGACAGGGCCGAGCTCTGGAAACACCATATATTTT.

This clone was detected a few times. The CDR3 sequence: CASSLVGGYNSPLHF. CDR3 nucleotide sequence: TGTGCCAGCAGCTTAGTAGGGGGATACAATTCACCCCTCCACTTT. The chain combines TRBV7-8 with TRBJ1-6, with TRBD1 as a possible D gene (6 bases). This CDR3 region has 15 residues. CDR1 and CDR2 from the germline V gene are SGHVS and FQNEAQ. The V end lost 1 base, the J end lost 7 bases, and 11 bases lay between the germline ends.

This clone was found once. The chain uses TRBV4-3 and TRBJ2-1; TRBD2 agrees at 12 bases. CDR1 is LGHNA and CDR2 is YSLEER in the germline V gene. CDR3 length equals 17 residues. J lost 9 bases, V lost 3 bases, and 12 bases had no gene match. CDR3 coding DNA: TGCGCCAGCAGCCAGAAGAGAGCGACTAGCGGGGGTGGTGAGCAGTTCTTC. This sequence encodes CASSQKRATSGGGEQFF.

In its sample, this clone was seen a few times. The CDR3 nucleotides are TGTGCCAGCAGCTTAGTAGGGCAGGTTGATGGCTACACCTTC. This gives the protein CASSLVGQVDGYTF. The chain joins TRBV7-9 to TRBJ1-2; D unresolved. Trimming took off 1 base at V and 6 bases at J, with 12 bases between the two ends. The germline CDR1 and CDR2 sequences are SEHNR and FQNEAQ (reference sequence). This CDR3 contains 14 residues. The variable domain in full, with the rest retrieved from reference TRBV7-9 and TRBJ1-2, is DTGVSQNPRHKITKRGQNVTFRCDPISEHNRLYWYRQTLGQGPEFLTYFQNEAQLEKSRLLSDRFSAERPKGSFSTLEIQRTEQGDSAMYLCASSLVGQVDGYTFGSGTRLTVV.

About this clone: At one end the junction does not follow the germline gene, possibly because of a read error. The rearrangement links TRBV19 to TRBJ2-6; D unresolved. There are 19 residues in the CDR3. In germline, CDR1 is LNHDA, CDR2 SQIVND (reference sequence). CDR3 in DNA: TGTGCCAGTAGTTTAGAGCCGGGCCGAATCTACTCTGGGGCCAACGTCCTGACTTTC. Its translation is CASSLEPGRIYSGANVLTF.

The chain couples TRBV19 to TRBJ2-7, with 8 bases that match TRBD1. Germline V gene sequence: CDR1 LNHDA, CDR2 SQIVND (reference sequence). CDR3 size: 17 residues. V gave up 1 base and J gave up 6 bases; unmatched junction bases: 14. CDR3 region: CASSIVRFGQGDGEQYF. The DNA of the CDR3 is TGTGCCAGTAGTATAGTGAGGTTCGGACAGGGCGACGGCGAGCAGTACTTC.

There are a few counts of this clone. The CDR3 spells CASSLRTGVSNQPQHF. Here the CDR3 DNA reads TGTGCCAGCAGCTTGAGGACAGGGGTGAGCAATCAGCCCCAGCATTTT. The chain combines TRBV5-5 with TRBJ1-5; TRBD1 aligns across 9 bases. The germline V gene has CDR1 SGHKS and CDR2 YYEKEE (reference sequence). The CDR3 runs 16 residues. V lost 1 base and J lost 1; bases outside the gene matches: 3.

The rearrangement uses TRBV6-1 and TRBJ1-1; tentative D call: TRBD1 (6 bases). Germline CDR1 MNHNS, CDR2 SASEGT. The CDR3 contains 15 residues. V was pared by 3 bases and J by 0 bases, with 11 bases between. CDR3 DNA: TGTGCCAGCAGTGACTCGGCAGGGGTGAACACTGAAGCTTTCTTT. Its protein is CASSDSAGVNTEAFF.